The clone carrying this T cell receptor (beta chain) was recorded only once. What it binds is not known. The method was immunoSEQ multiplex PCR; TCRdb's version includes in-frame clones alone and lacks a portion of them. The repertoire consists of some 400,000 clones, with roughly 90% occurring once and the leading ten covering 1.5% to 2%. These data originate in a study of Ad26.COV2.S vaccination and SARS-CoV-2 variants. Overall study context: Administration of Ad26.COV2.S was intramuscular, either once or twice 56 days apart.

Per the germline V gene, CDR1 is WSHSY and CDR2 is SAAADI. The CDR3 totals 13 residues. Trimming left V 6 bases short and J 0 bases short, with 6 bases between. Whole-study results and caveats: In TCR breadth and depth analyses, total T cell responses may have been underestimated. Comparability of non-spike TCR breadth was observed across vaccine and placebo recipients.

The treatment is: around 19 received Ad26.COV2.S at low or high dose, single or two shots; several received placebo; per-sample allocation not given. At day 63 after the first vaccine or placebo injection, samples were drawn. An Ad26 vector that expressed Wuhan-strain SARS-CoV-2 spike constituted the vaccine. This sequence was found in a person between 18 and 65 years old who received the Ad26.COV2.S COVID-19 vaccine or a placebo. V and J are TRBV10-2 and TRBJ1-5; no definite D call. The material sequenced was peripheral blood, taken in a trial of Ad26.COV2.S vaccine versus placebo. The CDR3 bases are TGCGCCAGCAGCGCTTATAGCAATCAGCCCCAGCATTTT. Translation: CASSAYSNQPQHF.